These 22 T cell receptor beta chains originate from one sample sequenced in a study of shared clonotypes between healthy human individuals. Only in-frame clones appear in the TCRdb table, and some are missing; sequencing was by immunoSEQ multiplex PCR. Of about 2.1 million clones in the sample, 80% to 95% were seen once. Naive CD8 cells, CD45RO-negative and positively selected for CCR7, excluded terminally differentiated effector memory CD45RA+ cells. Sequenced: naive CD8+ T cells from PBMCs. Every receptor here comes from a man aged 18 to 35 in good health. Some clones in this sample may be carry-over from other donors' samples.

The rearrangement joins TRBV10-3 to TRBJ2-5; D gene unclear. CDR3 size: 15 residues. Trimming cost V 1 base and J 0 bases, with 9 bases left between them. In germline, CDR1 is ENHRY, CDR2 SYGVKD. CDR3 sequence: CAISEYGRNQETQYF. CDR3 bases: TGTGCCATCAGTGAGTATGGGCGGAACCAAGAGACCCAGTACTTC.

The rearrangement joins TRBV6-6 to TRBJ1-2; 7 bases agree with TRBD1. Germline-derived CDR1 and CDR2 are MNHNY and SVGAGI (reference sequence). The length of the CDR3 is 15 residues. The junction had 11 bases not matched to a gene; V was cut back by 2 bases and J by 8 bases. The CDR3 coding sequence is TGTGCCAGCAGTTACGACAGGGAACCTCTTTGGGGCTACACCTTC. The encoded protein is CASSYDREPLWGYTF.

This chain uses TRBV5-1 with TRBJ1-1; 7 positions match TRBD1. Germline V gene sequence: CDR1 SGHRS, CDR2 YFSETQ. The CDR3 has 15 residues. V lost 3 bases and J lost 4; bases outside the gene matches: 9. CDR3 sequence reads: CASSYSTGERTEAFF. The DNA for the CDR3 is TGCGCCAGCAGCTACTCCACAGGGGAGCGCACTGAAGCTTTCTTT.

CDR3 bases: TGTGCCAGCAGTACGACAGGGAATTTGAATGAAGCTTTCTTT. This codes for CASSTTGNLNEAFF. The chain couples TRBV5-6 to TRBJ1-1, with TRBD1 identical over 7 bases. V trimming: 5 bases; J trimming: 7 bases; junction bases outside the gene matches: 11. The CDR3 consists of 14 residues. Germline V gives CDR1 SGHDT, CDR2 YYEEEE.

The CDR3 sequence is CASSLIGQGEGYTF. The CDR3 DNA is TGTGCCAGCAGCTTAATTGGGCAGGGGGAAGGCTACACCTTC. The genes are TRBV7-8 and TRBJ1-2, with 7 bases that match TRBD1. Germline V gene data show CDR1 as SGHVS and CDR2 as FQNEAQ. The CDR3 has 14 amino acids. V lost 2 bases and J lost 8; bases outside the gene matches: 8.

The chain uses TRBV27 and TRBJ2-7, with TRBD2 identical over 8 bases. CDR3 length: 16 residues. Trimming at V came to 6 bases and at J to 3 bases, leaving 13 bases not matched to a gene. CDR1 is MNHEY, CDR2 SMNVEV, per germline (reference sequence). Here the CDR3 DNA reads TGTGCCAGCAGCCCCCCCCCTAGAGCGGGGGACTACGAGCAGTACTTC. This sequence encodes CASSPPPRAGDYEQYF.

A single count supports this clone. CDR3 DNA: TGTGCCAGCAGCGGAGAGGCGGGCGAGCAGTACTTC. Protein sequence: CASSGEAGEQYF. The V gene is TRBV5-5, the J gene TRBJ2-7, with D maybe TRBD2 (5 bases). This CDR3 is built from 12 residues. Trimming stripped 4 bases from V and 6 bases from J, with 11 bases between. CDR1 is SGHKS and CDR2 is YYEKEE in the germline V gene (reference sequence).

The V gene is TRBV7-9, the J gene TRBJ2-7; D ambiguous. V was shortened by 4 bases and J by 5 bases, with 9 bases between the two germline ends. There are 12 residues in the CDR3. CDR1 and CDR2 (germline): SEHNR, FQNEAQ (reference sequence). This chain's CDR3 is CASSSMADEQYF. The CDR3 nucleotides are TGTGCCAGCAGCTCAATGGCTGACGAGCAGTACTTC.

A note on this clone: Distinct nucleotide sequences in the sample also encode this CDR3. The chain has TRBV7-9 and TRBJ2-1; D is unresolved. CDR3 length equals 12 residues. Trimming removed 1 base from V and 10 bases from J, with 8 bases in between. Germline V gives CDR1 SEHNR, CDR2 FQNEAQ (reference sequence). CDR3 loop: CASSLGGREQFF. CDR3 in DNA: TGTGCCAGCAGCTTAGGGGGTAGGGAGCAGTTCTTC.

The gene calls are TRBV27 and TRBJ2-7, with D possibly matching TRBD2 (6 bases). Germline loops: CDR1 MNHEY, CDR2 SMNVEV (reference sequence). The CDR3 has 15 amino acids. Trimming removed 3 bases from V and 2 bases from J, with 14 bases in between. DNA of the CDR3: TGTGCCAGCAGTTTCGGGGGTGTGGTGGCCTACGAGCAGTACTTC. Translating it yields CASSFGGVVAYEQYF.

The V gene is TRBV4-1, the J gene TRBJ2-7, with D tentatively TRBD1 (6 bases). V dropped 0 bases and J dropped 2 bases, with 11 bases sitting between them. The CDR3 totals 15 residues. CDR1 MGHRA and CDR2 YSYEKL come from the germline V gene. The CDR3 protein is CASSQDLRGTYEQYF. In DNA, the CDR3 is TGCGCCAGCAGCCAAGATTTGAGGGGGACCTACGAGCAGTACTTC.

The rearrangement joins TRBV2 to TRBJ2-7; D gene uncertain. The CDR3 length is 13 residues. CDR1 SNHLY and CDR2 FYNNEI come from the germline V gene. V lost 5 bases and J 6 bases, leaving 14 bases between the germline ends. This CDR3 reads CASSPTTVREQYF. CDR3 sequence (DNA): TGTGCCAGCAGTCCTACGACTGTGCGCGAGCAGTACTTC.

The J gene is TRBJ2-1, the V gene TRBV14; 7 nucleotides match TRBD2. The CDR3 is 16 residues long. CDR1 SGHDN and CDR2 FVKESK come from the germline V gene. Trimming removed 6 bases from V and 5 bases from J; junction bases left unmatched: 13. The CDR3 sequence: CASRKGPSGGDNEQFF. The CDR3 nucleotides are TGTGCCAGCAGAAAAGGTCCTAGCGGAGGTGACAATGAGCAGTTCTTC.

The genes are TRBV27 and TRBJ2-7, with 10 bases matching TRBD1. V trimming: 7 bases; J trimming: 1 base; junction bases outside the gene matches: 7. The CDR3 has 15 residues. CDR1 and CDR2 (germline): MNHEY, SMNVEV (reference sequence). CDR3 in DNA: TGTGCCAGCACCTGGACAGGGGGAAAGTCCTACGAGCAGTACTTC. Its protein is CASTWTGGKSYEQYF.

This rearrangement joins TRBV5-4 to TRBJ1-2; 7 bases match TRBD1. Germline-derived CDR1 and CDR2 are SGHNT and YYREEE (reference sequence). V lost 4 bases, J lost 4 bases, and 7 bases stayed unmatched. This CDR3 is 14 amino acids long. This CDR3 is CASSADREIYGYTF. For the CDR3, the DNA is TGTGCCAGCAGCGCCGACAGGGAGATCTATGGCTACACCTTC.

The chain links TRBV5-6 to TRBJ1-1, with D maybe TRBD1 (6 bases). The V end was cut by 3 bases, the J end by 1 base, with 10 bases between. CDR3 size: 14 residues. CDR1 and CDR2 from the germline V gene are SGHDT and YYEEEE. CDR3 in amino acids: CASSWGLGNTEAFF. The CDR3 DNA follows: TGTGCCAGCAGCTGGGGGCTGGGGAACACTGAAGCTTTCTTT.

As for this clone: The junction differs from germline at one of its ends, possibly a read error. The chain joins TRBV2 to TRBJ2-7; weak D call: TRBD1 (6 bases). This CDR3 is built from 14 residues. The germline gives CDR1 SNHLY, CDR2 FYNNEI. The CDR3 spells CASSEGGATYEQYF. CDR3 sequence (DNA): TGTGCCAGCAGCGAAGGGGGAGCGACCTACGAGCAGTACTTC.

The V and J genes are TRBV5-1 and TRBJ2-3; 10 bases agree with TRBD1. J was trimmed by 4 bases and V by 3 bases; bases with no gene match: 8. Germline-derived CDR1 and CDR2 are SGHRS and YFSETQ. The CDR3 is 16 amino acids. CDR3 DNA sequence: TGCGCCAGCAGCTGGGACCGGGACAGGGGCTCAGATACGCAGTATTTT. Translated, it gives CASSWDRDRGSDTQYF.

The CDR3, as DNA: TGTGCCGCCCGGGACAGGGGGGCGCATGAGCAGTTCTTC. As protein: CAARDRGAHEQFF. This chain joins TRBV30 and TRBJ2-1; 11 nucleotides line up with TRBD1. CDR3 length: 13 residues. Trimming removed 8 bases from V and 8 bases from J; junction bases left unmatched: 8. Germline CDR1 reads GTSNPN; CDR2 reads SVGIG (reference sequence).

This sequence joins TRBV6-1 and TRBJ2-5, with D unresolved. CDR3 length: 16 residues. V lost 3 bases, J lost 5 bases, and 19 bases lay in between. CDR1 MNHNS and CDR2 SASEGT come from the germline V gene. CDR3: CASSEVVVVGPETQYF. The CDR3 region has the DNA TGTGCCAGCAGTGAGGTGGTGGTAGTTGGTCCGGAGACCCAGTACTTC.

The gene calls are TRBV10-3 and TRBJ1-6, with D tentatively TRBD1 (6 bases). CDR3 length: 14 residues. Trimming shortened V by 3 bases and J by 7 bases, and 10 bases separated the two germline ends. Germline lookup yields CDR1 ENHRY and CDR2 SYGVKD. The CDR3 region has the DNA TGTGCCATCAGTGAATTACAGGGCAATTCACCCCTCCACTTT. Protein sequence: CAISELQGNSPLHF.

The chain recombines TRBV9 with TRBJ2-3; 11 positions match TRBD2. The trim removed 4 bases at V and 4 bases at J, leaving 8 bases unmatched. CDR1 is SGDLS, CDR2 YYNGEE, per germline. CDR3 length: 16 residues. The CDR3 sequence is CASSPRSSGRSDTQYF. The CDR3 nucleotides are TGTGCCAGCAGCCCACGATCTAGCGGGAGGTCAGATACGCAGTATTTT. Full variable domain (missing parts from reference TRBV9 and TRBJ2-3): DSGVTQTPKHLITATGQRVTLRCSPRSGDLSVYWYQQSLDQGLQFLIQYYNGEERAKGNILERFSAQQFPDLHSELNLSSLELGDSALYFCASSPRSSGRSDTQYFGPGTRLTVL.